A single sample is the source of the 4 T cell receptor beta chains below, sequenced in a study of blood T cell repertoires in COVID-19. TCRdb keeps only in-frame clones here, not all; method: immunoSEQ multiplex PCR. The table has about 150,000 clones, approximately 79% seen once. The sequenced sample consisted of peripheral blood. The receptors derive from a man in his forties or fifties with active or convalescent COVID-19.

The genes are TRBV24-1 and TRBJ2-3, with D unclear. CDR1 is KGHDR, CDR2 SFDVKD, per germline. V gave up 1 base and J gave up 4 bases, with 5 bases separating them. The CDR3 runs 13 residues. DNA for the CDR3: TGTGCCACCAGTGATTTTGGAGCAGATACGCAGTATTTT. Translation gives CATSDFGADTQYF.

The chain couples TRBV19 to TRBJ2-7; D gene uncertain. The CDR3 is 14 residues long. Germline V gives CDR1 LNHDA, CDR2 SQIVND (reference sequence). Trimming took 1 base from V and 0 from J, leaving 7 bases between them. CDR3 nucleotides: TGTGCCAGTAGTATAGGGGCCCACTCCTACGAGCAGTACTTC. Amino acid sequence: CASSIGAHSYEQYF.

CDR3 protein: CASSYRAGAKNIQYF. The CDR3 DNA reads TGTGCCAGCAGTTACCGAGCGGGAGCCAAAAACATTCAGTACTTC. V gene TRBV6-2 or TRBV6-3 combines with J gene TRBJ2-4; tentative D call: TRBD2 (6 bases). The CDR3 is 15 amino acids. Germline CDR1 is MNHEY and CDR2 is SVGEGT. V was cut by 2 bases and J by 0 bases, with 8 bases left in between.

J is TRBJ2-2 and V is TRBV11-3; D gene unclear. Trimming removed 3 bases at V and 4 bases at J, with 12 bases between. Germline V gene sequence: CDR1 SGHNT, CDR2 YENEEA. This CDR3 region has 15 residues. This CDR3 is CASSFNRTPTGELFF. The CDR3 DNA reads as TGTGCCAGCAGCTTTAACAGAACCCCCACCGGGGAGCTGTTTTTT.